The 28 T cell receptor beta chains listed next were all sequenced from one sample in a study of naive and memory T cell subsets. Amplification of ligated cDNA took four PCR rounds with SP2 and nested alpha and beta constant primers. Each CDR3 protein gets one entry after TCRdb re-called the 5' RACE reads with MiXCR. The repertoire includes roughly 48,000 distinct CDR3 sequences, 4.7% of them detected once, and roughly 0.8% sits in the top ten. The library had UMIs added by 3' ligation of an oligonucleotide to TCR cDNA. These receptors were obtained from a female donor in good health.

This clonotype was recorded many times. The gene calls are TRBV28 and TRBJ1-2; no clear D. Trimming removed 3 bases at V and 7 bases at J, with 9 bases between. Germline V lookup: CDR1 MDHEN, CDR2 SYDVKM. CDR3 length: 12 residues. Here the CDR3 DNA reads TGTGCCAGCAGTTTCGGGGTCGGTGGCTACACCTTC. This encodes CASSFGVGGYTF.

This clonotype was recorded many times. The chain recombines TRBV27 with TRBJ2-6; D not certain. V was cut by 2 bases and J by 4 bases, with 12 bases left in between. In germline, CDR1 is MNHEY, CDR2 SMNVEV (reference sequence). This CDR3 has 16 residues. CDR3 in amino acids: CASSLQEPNGANVLTF. The CDR3 nucleotides read TGTGCCAGCAGTTTACAGGAACCGAACGGGGCCAACGTCCTGACTTTC.

The chain employs TRBV28 and TRBJ2-1, with TRBD2 matching over 8 bases. The germline V gene encodes CDR1 MDHEN and CDR2 SYDVKM. The CDR3 extends over 11 amino acids. The V segment lost 6 bases and the J segment 15 bases; nucleotides outside the gene matches: 7. The CDR3: CASSSGTRGFF. CDR3 bases: TGTGCCAGCAGCAGCGGGACTAGAGGGTTCTTC.

This clonotype was recorded a few times. The rearrangement uses TRBV19 and TRBJ2-1; either TRBD1 or TRBD2 may fit D (7 bases each). The CDR3 is 15 amino acids. V was trimmed by 6 bases and J by 7 bases, leaving 19 bases between them. The germline V gene has CDR1 LNHDA and CDR2 SQIVND (reference sequence). In nucleotides, the CDR3 is TGTGCCAGTAGCGGGGGGCCGGGCAGGGGGAATGAGCAGTTCTTC. Amino acids: CASSGGPGRGNEQFF.

This clonotype was counted ten times or more. The chain joins TRBV3-1 to TRBJ1-6; 7 nucleotides agree with TRBD1. The germline V gene has CDR1 LGHDT and CDR2 YNNKEL (reference sequence). This CDR3 contains 21 residues. V shed 0 bases and J 11 bases; nucleotides not matched to a gene: 25. CDR3: CASSQDTVTGLYEGSLTPLHF. The CDR3 DNA reads TGTGCCAGCAGCCAAGATACGGTGACAGGGCTTTATGAAGGGTCCCTCACACCCCTCCACTTT.

The table lists this clonotype with many counts. In DNA, the CDR3 is TGCAGCGCAGGGGGACCAGAGAGGGGTAACATTCAGTACTTC. It encodes CSAGGPERGNIQYF. The V call is TRBV29-1, the J call TRBJ2-4; 7 bases align to TRBD1. The ends lost 7 bases at V and 7 bases at J; junction bases unmatched: 13. The V gene's germline CDR1 is SQVTM and CDR2 ANQGSEA. The CDR3 has 14 residues.

Concerning this clonotype itself: The limits of the CDR3 on the DNA are not certain, so only TCRdb's listed CDR3 is given. The chain carries TRBV13 and TRBJ1-2; the D call of TRBD1 is as the table states it, not checked on the DNA. Germline assignment: CDR1 PRHDT and CDR2 FYEKMQ (reference sequence). Inclusive of both ends, the CDR3 amounts to 18 amino acids. This CDR3 is CASREDVGQGAPSYGDTF.

This clonotype was seen only a few times. The chain is built from TRBV7-9 and TRBJ2-7, with D possibly matching TRBD2 (5 bases). Germline CDR1 and CDR2: SEHNR and FQNEAQ (reference sequence). The CDR3 sequence is 14 residues long. Trimming took 3 bases from V and 3 from J, leaving 12 bases between them. The CDR3 here is CASSFLTTSYEQYF. In nucleotides, the CDR3 is TGTGCCAGCAGCTTTCTGACTACTAGCTACGAGCAGTACTTC.

This clonotype was seen at least ten times. The chain couples TRBV20-1 to TRBJ1-3, with 12 bases lining up with TRBD1. Germline V gene lookup returns CDR1 DFQATT and CDR2 SNEGSKA (reference sequence). J gave up 0 bases and V 3 bases, and 6 bases lay outside the gene matches. The CDR3 has 17 amino acids. The CDR3 region is CSARGQGATHSGNTIYF. The CDR3 nucleotides read TGCAGTGCTAGGGGACAGGGGGCCACGCACTCTGGAAACACCATATATTTT.

This clonotype has only a few counts. In DNA form, the CDR3 reads TGTGCCAGTAAAGGGGGGATTCGGAATCAGCCCCAGCATTTT. Translated: CASKGGIRNQPQHF. This chain connects TRBV19 to TRBJ1-5; TRBD1 might be the D (6 bases). Germline V gives CDR1 LNHDA, CDR2 SQIVND (reference sequence). The germline V and J ends were trimmed by 7 bases and 4 bases, with 14 bases remaining between them. The CDR3 sequence is 14 residues long.

This clonotype was recorded many times. V is TRBV6-5 and J is TRBJ1-1; D not certain. Germline CDR1 MNHEY, CDR2 SVGAGI. The ends were cut back, 2 bases at V and 0 bases at J, with 7 bases in the middle. The CDR3 is 14 amino acids. CDR3 in amino acids: CASSYGGMNTEAFF. The CDR3 DNA reads TGTGCCAGCAGTTACGGCGGGATGAACACTGAAGCTTTCTTT.

This clonotype was seen ten or more times. The chain links TRBV24-1 to TRBJ2-3; D unclear. Germline V lookup: CDR1 KGHDR, CDR2 SFDVKD. The CDR3 loop spans 13 amino acids. V was clipped by 8 bases and J by 1 base, with 9 bases between them. CDR3 loop: CATKGPGTDTQYF. CDR3 nucleotides: TGTGCCACCAAAGGACCGGGCACAGATACGCAGTATTTT.

This clonotype has at least ten counts. This chain connects TRBV5-1 to TRBJ1-2; 8 nucleotides agree with TRBD1. CDR1 and CDR2 from the germline V gene are SGHRS and YFSETQ. Losses at the gene ends were 5 bases for V and 5 bases for J; bases not matched to a gene: 8. This CDR3 has 14 residues. The CDR3 loop reads CASRPQTGDYGYTF. The CDR3 region has the DNA TGCGCCAGCAGACCCCAGACAGGGGATTATGGCTACACCTTC. Full variable domain (rest looked up from reference TRBV5-1 and TRBJ1-2): KAGVTQTPRYLIKTRGQQVTLSCSPISGHRSVSWYQQTPGQGLQFLFEYFSETQRNKGNFPGRFSGRQFSNSRSEMNVSTLELGDSALYLCASRPQTGDYGYTFGSGTRLTVV.

This clonotype came up many times. This sequence joins TRBV28 and TRBJ2-7; weak D call: TRBD2 (6 bases). CDR1 and CDR2 from the germline V gene are MDHEN and SYDVKM. The CDR3 sequence is 15 residues long. Trimming stripped 2 bases from V and 1 base from J, with 12 bases between. CDR3 DNA sequence: TGTGCCAGCAGTTTAACCGGGAGCGGGTCCTACGAGCAGTACTTC. It codes for CASSLTGSGSYEQYF.

The chain couples TRBV20-1 to TRBJ2-2; TRBD2 aligns across 12 bases. This CDR3 comprises 15 residues. J lost 7 bases, V lost 5 bases, and 8 bases had no gene match. CDR1 DFQATT and CDR2 SNEGSKA come from the germline V gene (reference sequence). The CDR3 nucleotides read TGCAGTGCTGGTACGACTAGCGGGAGTAGCGGGGAGCTGTTTTTT. Translating it yields CSAGTTSGSSGELFF.

The sample holds many counts of this clonotype. This rearrangement joins TRBV3-1 to TRBJ1-5; no definite D call. Trimming removed 2 bases at V and 10 bases at J, with 15 bases between. This CDR3 is 14 amino acids long. Germline values: CDR1 LGHDT, CDR2 YNNKEL (reference sequence). The CDR3 reads CASSQFSSEGPQHF. CDR3 in DNA: TGTGCCAGCAGCCAATTTTCTTCCGAGGGACCCCAGCATTTT.

This clonotype occurred many times. The chain is built from TRBV6-2 or TRBV6-3 and TRBJ1-5; 7 bases align to TRBD1. The CDR3 has 16 residues. Germline V gives CDR1 MNHEY, CDR2 SVGEGT. V lost 6 bases to trimming and J lost 7 bases; unmatched junction nucleotides: 15. The CDR3 loop reads CASRGQGRGIYQPQHF. The CDR3 DNA follows: TGTGCCAGCAGGGGGCAAGGCAGGGGGATATACCAGCCCCAGCATTTT.

This clonotype was recorded at least ten times. The chain joins TRBV12-5 to TRBJ1-3; D unresolved. This CDR3 has 14 residues. Germline assignment: CDR1 LGHNT and CDR2 FRNRAP. V was clipped by 1 base and J by 0 bases, with 4 bases between them. CDR3 DNA sequence: TGTGCTAGTGGTTTGGGGAGCTCTGGAAACACCATATATTTT. It encodes CASGLGSSGNTIYF.

This clonotype was counted ten times or more. CDR3 region: CASSDRAGQAPREEQFF. In nucleotides, the CDR3 is TGTGCCAGCAGCGACAGGGCTGGGCAGGCCCCGAGGGAGGAGCAGTTCTTC. The gene calls are TRBV5-5 and TRBJ2-1; 7 positions match TRBD1. There are 17 residues in the CDR3. The V gene's germline CDR1 is SGHKS and CDR2 YYEKEE (reference sequence). The V segment lost 4 bases and the J segment 10 bases; nucleotides outside the gene matches: 20. The entire variable domain, with the rest obtained from reference TRBV5-5 and TRBJ2-1, is as follows: DAGVTQSPTHLIKTRGQQVTLRCSPISGHKSVSWYQQVLGQGPQFIFQYYEKEERGRGNFPDRFSARQFPNYSSELNVNALLLGDSALYLCASSDRAGQAPREEQFFGPGTRLTVL.

In its sample, this clonotype was seen many times. Here the CDR3 reads CASSLAGGQGRAGELFF. The CDR3 region has the DNA TGTGCCAGCAGCTTAGCAGGCGGACAGGGAAGAGCCGGGGAGCTGTTTTTT. The J gene is TRBJ2-2, the V gene TRBV7-8; 8 bases agree with TRBD1. V lost 0 bases and J lost 6; bases outside the gene matches: 9. The CDR3 runs 17 residues. Germline-derived CDR1 and CDR2 are SGHVS and FQNEAQ.

This clonotype was counted many times. This chain links TRBV7-8 with TRBJ2-7; TRBD2 is a possible D gene (6 bases). The germline V gene encodes CDR1 SGHVS and CDR2 FQNEAQ. The length of the CDR3 is 15 residues. Trimming stripped 2 bases from V and 1 base from J, with 12 bases between. The DNA of the CDR3 is TGTGCCAGCAGCTTAAGCCGGGAGCGGTCCTACGAGCAGTACTTC. Translation gives CASSLSRERSYEQYF.

This clonotype was counted ten times or more. The genes are TRBV19 and TRBJ2-1; a possible D gene is TRBD2 (5 bases). Trimming pared 3 bases from V and 2 bases from J, leaving 20 bases between. CDR1 is LNHDA and CDR2 is SQIVND in the germline V gene (reference sequence). The CDR3 consists of 18 residues. CDR3 nucleotide sequence: TGTGCCAGTAGTATCTTATTAAGCGGCCTTGGAGCCTACAATGAGCAGTTCTTC. This translates into CASSILLSGLGAYNEQFF.

The table lists this clonotype with many counts. The genes are TRBV27 and TRBJ2-1; TRBD2 aligns across 14 bases. Germline V gene lookup returns CDR1 MNHEY and CDR2 SMNVEV (reference sequence). With 6 bases clipped from V and 7 bases from J, the junction kept 8 bases outside the gene matches. CDR3 length equals 16 residues. The CDR3 reads CASSPRLAGGRNEQFF. The CDR3 DNA follows: TGTGCCAGCAGCCCTAGACTAGCGGGAGGGAGAAATGAGCAGTTCTTC.

This clonotype was recorded a few times. The chain has TRBV28 and TRBJ2-5; D gene ambiguous. This CDR3 spans 12 amino acids. The V end was cut by 6 bases, the J end by 5 bases, with 10 bases between. Germline CDR1 reads MDHEN; CDR2 reads SYDVKM. The CDR3 coding sequence is TGTGCCAGCAGAGCTGGACCGGAGACCCAGTACTTC. Translating it yields CASRAGPETQYF.

This clonotype has ten or more counts. The CDR3, as DNA: TGTGCCATCAGTGTCGAAGCGGGAGGTTCCTACGAGCAGTACTTC. This codes for CAISVEAGGSYEQYF. V and J are TRBV10-3 and TRBJ2-7; 9 nucleotides line up with TRBD2. V dropped 4 bases and J dropped 1; count of bases not matched to a gene: 5. In germline, CDR1 is ENHRY, CDR2 SYGVKD. This CDR3 comprises 15 residues.

In its sample, this clonotype was seen many times. The chain joins TRBV5-5 to TRBJ2-7; 8 bases match TRBD1. With V trimmed by 2 bases and J by 4 bases, 5 bases remained unmatched. This CDR3 is 14 amino acids long. The germline V gene encodes CDR1 SGHKS and CDR2 YYEKEE (reference sequence). CDR3 sequence reads: CASSLGQGAYEQYF. CDR3 bases: TGTGCCAGCAGCTTAGGACAGGGTGCATACGAGCAGTACTTC. The full variable domain, in which reference TRBV5-5 and TRBJ2-7 provide the parts outside the CDR3, is DAGVTQSPTHLIKTRGQQVTLRCSPISGHKSVSWYQQVLGQGPQFIFQYYEKEERGRGNFPDRFSARQFPNYSSELNVNALLLGDSALYLCASSLGQGAYEQYFGPGTRLTVT.

This clonotype showed up many times. The chain carries TRBV9 and TRBJ2-1; TRBD2 matches at 9 bases. J gave up 0 bases and V 2 bases, and 0 bases lay outside the gene matches. Looked up from germline, CDR1 is SGDLS and CDR2 is YYNGEE. The CDR3 is made up of 15 amino acids. This CDR3 is CASSVSGSSYNEQFF. CDR3 in DNA: TGTGCCAGCAGCGTTAGCGGGAGCTCCTACAATGAGCAGTTCTTC.

The table lists this clonotype with many counts. V gene TRBV6-5 combines with J gene TRBJ1-1; 12 positions agree with TRBD1. In germline, CDR1 is MNHEY, CDR2 SVGAGI. CDR3 size: 15 residues. The junction had 7 bases not matched to a gene; V was cut back by 8 bases and J by 3 bases. The CDR3 nucleotides are TGTGCCAGCTCGGGGGACAGGGGGCATCACACTGAAGCTTTCTTT. As protein: CASSGDRGHHTEAFF.